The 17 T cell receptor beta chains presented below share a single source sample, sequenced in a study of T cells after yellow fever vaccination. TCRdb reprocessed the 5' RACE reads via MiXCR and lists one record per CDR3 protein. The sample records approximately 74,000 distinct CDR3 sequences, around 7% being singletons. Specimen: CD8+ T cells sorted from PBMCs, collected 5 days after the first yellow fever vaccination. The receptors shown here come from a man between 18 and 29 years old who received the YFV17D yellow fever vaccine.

This CDR3 is CASSSPGQGEETQYF. Here the CDR3 DNA reads TGTGCCAGCAGCTCACCCGGACAGGGGGAAGAGACCCAGTACTTC. The gene calls are TRBV7-9 and TRBJ2-5; 10 bases are shared with TRBD1. The V and J ends lost 4 bases and 3 bases, in that order; junction bases with no gene match: 5. The CDR3 sequence is 15 residues long. Germline CDR1 and CDR2: SEHNR and FQNEAQ (reference sequence).

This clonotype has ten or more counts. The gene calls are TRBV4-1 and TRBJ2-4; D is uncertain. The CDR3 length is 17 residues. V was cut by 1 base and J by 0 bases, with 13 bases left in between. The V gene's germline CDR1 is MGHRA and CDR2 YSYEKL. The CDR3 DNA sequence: TGCGCCAGCAGCCAAGTGGAAGTAGGGTTAGCCAAAAACATTCAGTACTTC. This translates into CASSQVEVGLAKNIQYF.

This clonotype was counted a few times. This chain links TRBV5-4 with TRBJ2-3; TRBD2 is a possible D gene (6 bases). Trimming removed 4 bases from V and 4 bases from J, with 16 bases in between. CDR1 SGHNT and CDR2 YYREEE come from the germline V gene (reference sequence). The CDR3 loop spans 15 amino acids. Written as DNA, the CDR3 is TGTGCCAGCAGCCTGGACCGGGGGATGCCAGATACGCAGTATTTT. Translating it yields CASSLDRGMPDTQYF.

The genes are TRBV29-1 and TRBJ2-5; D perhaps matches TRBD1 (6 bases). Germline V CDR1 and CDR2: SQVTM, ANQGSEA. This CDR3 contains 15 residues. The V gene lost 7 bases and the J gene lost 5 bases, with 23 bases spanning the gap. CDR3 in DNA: TGCAGCGCTCAGACTCGGGACACTGATTTCGAGACCCAGTACTTC. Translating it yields CSAQTRDTDFETQYF. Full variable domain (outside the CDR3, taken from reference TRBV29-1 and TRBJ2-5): SAVISQKPSRDICQRGTSLTIQCQVDSQVTMMFWYRQQPGQSLTLIATANQGSEATYESGFVIDKFPISRPNLTFSTLTVSNMSPEDSSIYLCSAQTRDTDFETQYFGPGTRLLVL.

Written as DNA, the CDR3 is TGCGCCAGCAGCCGGGACAGAGCGAACTATGGCTACACCTTC. This encodes CASSRDRANYGYTF. The chain carries TRBV4-1 and TRBJ1-2; 7 bases agree with TRBD1. This CDR3 has 14 residues. The V and J ends lost 4 bases and 2 bases, in that order; junction bases with no gene match: 4. Germline V gene data show CDR1 as MGHRA and CDR2 as YSYEKL.

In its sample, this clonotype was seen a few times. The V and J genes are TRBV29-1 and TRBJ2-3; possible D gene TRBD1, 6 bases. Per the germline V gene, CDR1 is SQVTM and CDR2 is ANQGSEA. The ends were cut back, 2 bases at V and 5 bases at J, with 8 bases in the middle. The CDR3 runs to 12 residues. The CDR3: CSVEQGLDTQYF. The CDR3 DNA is TGCAGCGTTGAACAGGGGTTAGATACGCAGTATTTT.

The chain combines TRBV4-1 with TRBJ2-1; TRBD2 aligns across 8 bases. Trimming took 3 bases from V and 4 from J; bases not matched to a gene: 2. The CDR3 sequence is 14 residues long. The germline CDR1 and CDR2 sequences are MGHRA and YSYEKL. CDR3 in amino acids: CASSHTSGYNEQFF. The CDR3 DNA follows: TGCGCCAGCAGCCACACTAGCGGATACAATGAGCAGTTCTTC.

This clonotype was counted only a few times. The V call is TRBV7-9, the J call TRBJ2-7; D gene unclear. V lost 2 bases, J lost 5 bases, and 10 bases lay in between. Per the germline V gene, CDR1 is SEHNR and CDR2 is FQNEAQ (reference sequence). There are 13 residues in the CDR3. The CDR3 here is CASSLSGFNEQYV. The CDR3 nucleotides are TGTGCCAGCAGCTTATCAGGTTTCAACGAGCAGTACGTC.

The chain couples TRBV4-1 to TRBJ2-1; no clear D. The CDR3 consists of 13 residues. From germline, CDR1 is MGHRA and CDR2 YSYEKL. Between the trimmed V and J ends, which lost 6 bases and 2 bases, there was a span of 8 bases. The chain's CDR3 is CASSGQTYNEQFF. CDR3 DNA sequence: TGCGCCAGCAGTGGGCAAACCTACAATGAGCAGTTCTTC.

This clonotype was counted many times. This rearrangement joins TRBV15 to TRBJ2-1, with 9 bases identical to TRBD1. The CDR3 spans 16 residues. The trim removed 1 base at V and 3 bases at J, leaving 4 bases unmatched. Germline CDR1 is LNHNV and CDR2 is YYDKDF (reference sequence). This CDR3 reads CATSRGGTGNYNEQFF. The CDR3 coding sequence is TGTGCCACCAGCAGAGGCGGGACAGGGAACTACAATGAGCAGTTCTTC.

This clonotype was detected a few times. For the CDR3, the DNA is TGTGCCAGCAGGAAGGGCTCCTACAATGAGCAGTTCTTC. The encoded protein is CASRKGSYNEQFF. This chain uses TRBV7-9 with TRBJ2-1; D gene ambiguous. CDR1 is SEHNR, CDR2 FQNEAQ, per germline (reference sequence). The CDR3 has 13 residues. The V end lost 6 bases, the J end lost 0 bases, and 6 bases lay between the germline ends.

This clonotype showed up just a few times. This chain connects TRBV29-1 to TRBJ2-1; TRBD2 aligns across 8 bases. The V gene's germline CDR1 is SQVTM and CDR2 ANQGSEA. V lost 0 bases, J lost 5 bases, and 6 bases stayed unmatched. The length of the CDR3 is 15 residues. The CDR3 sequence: CSVEEASGRHNEQFF. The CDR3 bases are TGCAGCGTTGAAGAGGCTAGCGGGCGACACAATGAGCAGTTCTTC.

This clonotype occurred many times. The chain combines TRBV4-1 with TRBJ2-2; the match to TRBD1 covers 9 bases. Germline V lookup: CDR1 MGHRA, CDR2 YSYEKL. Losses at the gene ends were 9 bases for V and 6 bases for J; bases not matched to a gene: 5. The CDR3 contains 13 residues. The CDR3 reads CASSRTGAGELFF. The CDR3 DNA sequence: TGCGCCAGTTCCCGGACAGGGGCCGGGGAGCTGTTTTTT.

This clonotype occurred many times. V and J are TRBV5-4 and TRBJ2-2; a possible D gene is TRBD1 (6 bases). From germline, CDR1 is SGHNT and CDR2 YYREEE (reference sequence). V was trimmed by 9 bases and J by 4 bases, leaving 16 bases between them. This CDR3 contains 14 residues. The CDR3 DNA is TGTGCCACAGCCCAGGGGTCAGGCACCGGGGAGCTGTTTTTT. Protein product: CATAQGSGTGELFF.

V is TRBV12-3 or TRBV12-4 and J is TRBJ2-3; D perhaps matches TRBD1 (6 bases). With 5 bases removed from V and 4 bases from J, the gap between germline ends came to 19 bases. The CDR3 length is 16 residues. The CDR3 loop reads CASSPKQGPGADTQYF. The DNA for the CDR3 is TGTGCCAGCAGTCCTAAACAGGGTCCCGGGGCAGATACGCAGTATTTT.

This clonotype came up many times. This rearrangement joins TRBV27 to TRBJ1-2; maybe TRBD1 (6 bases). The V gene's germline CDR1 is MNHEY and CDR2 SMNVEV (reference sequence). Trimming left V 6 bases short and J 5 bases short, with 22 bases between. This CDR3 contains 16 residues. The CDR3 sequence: CASRDLGAPVEYGYTF. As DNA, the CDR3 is TGTGCCAGCAGGGATCTGGGGGCGCCGGTAGAATATGGCTACACCTTC.

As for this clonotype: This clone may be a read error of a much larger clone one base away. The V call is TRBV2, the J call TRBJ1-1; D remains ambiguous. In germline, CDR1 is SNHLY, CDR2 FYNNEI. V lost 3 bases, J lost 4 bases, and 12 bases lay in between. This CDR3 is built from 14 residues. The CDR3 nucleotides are TGTGCCAGCAGTGACAGTGGGGTGGGCACTGAAGCTTTCTTT. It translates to CASSDSGVGTEAFF.